A single sample is the source of the 26 T cell receptor beta chains below, sequenced in a study of blood T cell repertoires in COVID-19. Using immunoSEQ multiplex PCR, the repertoire was profiled, and TCRdb retains in-frame clones only, with some absent. The table shows 200,000 to 250,000 clones, with about nine tenths occurring only once. The specimen sequenced was peripheral blood. Receptors were obtained from a man aged 30-40 years with COVID-19, enrolled during active disease.

The genes are TRBV5-8 and TRBJ1-2; 8 nucleotides agree with TRBD1. Germline CDR1 and CDR2: SGHTS and YDEGEE. The CDR3 runs 13 residues. V dropped 0 bases and J dropped 7; count of bases not matched to a gene: 2. The DNA of the CDR3 is TGTGCCAGCAGCTTGGCCGGACAGGGTGGCTACACCTTC. Residues: CASSLAGQGGYTF.

This clone was detected a few times. The V call is TRBV3-1 (or the pseudogene TRBV3-2), the J call TRBJ2-3, with 7 bases that match TRBD2. This CDR3 comprises 16 residues. CDR1 LGHDT and CDR2 YNNKEL come from the germline V gene (reference sequence). With 4 bases clipped from V and 0 bases from J, the junction kept 7 bases outside the gene matches. The DNA for the CDR3 is TGTGCCAGCAGCCCCTTAGCGGGTTCTAGCACAGATACGCAGTATTTT. This translates into CASSPLAGSSTDTQYF.

The chain joins TRBV28 to TRBJ1-2; D not certain. Germline lookup yields CDR1 MDHEN and CDR2 SYDVKM. The CDR3 has 11 amino acids. Trimming took off 10 bases at V and 4 bases at J, with 10 bases between the two ends. The chain's CDR3 is CATAFSYGYTF. In nucleotides, the CDR3 is TGTGCCACCGCCTTTAGCTATGGCTACACCTTC.

The CDR3 loop reads CASGLTGLDEQFF. In nucleotides, the CDR3 is TGTGCCAGCGGCCTAACGGGTCTCGATGAGCAGTTCTTC. The V and J genes are TRBV7-2 and TRBJ2-1; unclear D gene. Trimming shortened V by 8 bases and J by 8 bases, and 16 bases separated the two germline ends. Germline assignment: CDR1 SGHTA and CDR2 FQGNSA. The CDR3 has 13 amino acids.

The gene calls are TRBV7-2 and TRBJ2-7, with D possibly TRBD1 on 6 matching bases. Looked up from germline, CDR1 is SGHTA and CDR2 is FQGNSA. The length of the CDR3 is 15 residues. Between the trimmed V and J ends, which lost 5 bases and 4 bases, there was a span of 18 bases. The CDR3 loop reads CASSKPGTLSYEQYF. The CDR3 DNA is TGTGCCAGCAGCAAACCCGGGACACTTAGTTACGAGCAGTACTTC.

The chain joins TRBV6-1 to TRBJ2-3; 11 bases fit TRBD2. With 0 bases clipped from V and 8 bases from J, the junction kept 4 bases outside the gene matches. In germline, CDR1 is MNHNS, CDR2 SASEGT. This CDR3 is built from 15 residues. CDR3 sequence reads: CASSEASGGAFTQYF. The CDR3 coding sequence is TGTGCCAGCAGTGAAGCTAGCGGGGGGGCTTTTACGCAGTATTTT.

The V call is TRBV4-1, the J call TRBJ1-3; D might be TRBD1 (5 bases). Trimming stripped 3 bases from V and 3 bases from J, with 18 bases between. This CDR3 has 17 residues. CDR1 is MGHRA, CDR2 YSYEKL, per germline. As DNA, the CDR3 is TGCGCCAGCAGCCACCCCGCGCGGCAGGGTATTGGAAACACCATATATTTT. Amino acids: CASSHPARQGIGNTIYF.

The chain employs TRBV10-3 and TRBJ2-7, with TRBD2 matching over 14 bases. The ends lost 6 bases at V and 1 base at J; junction bases unmatched: 11. The CDR3 spans 18 residues. CDR1 is ENHRY, CDR2 SYGVKD, per germline. In DNA form, the CDR3 reads TGTGCCATCAGGAAGGACGGGGGACTAGCGGGAGAATCCTACGAGCAGTACTTC. Its translation is CAIRKDGGLAGESYEQYF.

The genes are TRBV7-2 and TRBJ2-5; 14 positions agree with TRBD2. This CDR3 has 15 amino acids. CDR1 and CDR2 (germline): SGHTA, FQGNSA. After removal of 8 bases from V and 3 bases from J, the junction contained 5 bases not matched to a gene. In DNA, the CDR3 is TGTGCCAGCGGGTGGACTAGCGGGGGGAAAGAGACCCAGTACTTC. Its protein product is CASGWTSGGKETQYF.

CDR3 protein: CASSLYKSGDYGYTF. The CDR3 nucleotides read TGTGCCAGCAGCTTATATAAGTCAGGGGATTATGGCTACACCTTC. V is TRBV7-3 and J is TRBJ1-2; perhaps TRBD1 as D (6 bases). Germline-derived CDR1 and CDR2 are SGHTA and FQGTGA. The CDR3 totals 15 residues. V was shortened by 2 bases and J by 5 bases, with 15 bases between the two germline ends.

The rearrangement uses TRBV18 and TRBJ1-4, with 7 bases fitting TRBD1. The CDR3 sequence is 14 residues long. CDR1 and CDR2 (germline): KGHSH, LQKENI. V shed 4 bases and J 4 bases; nucleotides not matched to a gene: 3. CDR3 region: CASSLGTVNEKLFF. Written as DNA, the CDR3 is TGTGCCAGCTCACTAGGGACAGTTAATGAAAAACTGTTTTTT.

This chain links TRBV4-1 with TRBJ1-3, with D possibly matching TRBD1 (6 bases). V lost 1 base to trimming and J lost 0 bases, with 16 bases between them. The CDR3 has 18 residues. Germline V gives CDR1 MGHRA, CDR2 YSYEKL. The CDR3 bases are TGCGCCAGCAGCCAAGGGGCAGGGGTTACCGGCTCTGGAAACACCATATATTTT. Its translation is CASSQGAGVTGSGNTIYF.

J is TRBJ2-7 and V is TRBV2, with 8 bases that match TRBD1. The CDR3 is 14 residues long. From germline, CDR1 is SNHLY and CDR2 FYNNEI. The trim removed 6 bases at V and 2 bases at J, leaving 6 bases unmatched. CDR3 sequence (DNA): TGTGCCAGCAGCTCGGGACAGGCTACCTACGAGCAGTACTTC. Its translation: CASSSGQATYEQYF.

The gene calls are TRBV7-8 and TRBJ1-1; D gene unclear. This CDR3 contains 15 residues. V dropped 1 base and J dropped 0 bases, with 9 bases sitting between them. Germline V gene data show CDR1 as SGHVS and CDR2 as FQNEAQ. As DNA, the CDR3 is TGTGCCAGCAGCTTAGGGCACAGCCTGAACACTGAAGCTTTCTTT. Translated, it gives CASSLGHSLNTEAFF.

This chain connects TRBV7-9 to TRBJ1-1; no firm D call. The CDR3 consists of 14 residues. The ends were cut back, 7 bases at V and 5 bases at J, with 17 bases in the middle. Germline V gene sequence: CDR1 SEHNR, CDR2 FQNEAQ (reference sequence). The CDR3 sequence is CASTQAATRTEAFF. DNA for the CDR3: TGTGCCAGCACTCAGGCCGCCACTAGGACTGAAGCTTTCTTT.

The rearrangement links TRBV19 to TRBJ2-3, with D possibly matching TRBD2 (6 bases). The germline V and J ends were trimmed by 5 bases and 2 bases, with 14 bases remaining between them. This CDR3 region has 15 residues. The germline CDR1 and CDR2 sequences are LNHDA and SQIVND (reference sequence). The CDR3 DNA reads as TGTGCCAGTAGTCCCCGGGACTCTCCCACAGATACGCAGTATTTT. As protein: CASSPRDSPTDTQYF.

This chain uses TRBV4-2 with TRBJ1-1, with a weak D call TRBD1 (6 bases). The V end was cut by 4 bases, the J end by 5 bases, with 17 bases between. This CDR3 spans 15 amino acids. Germline CDR1 and CDR2: LGHNA and YNFKEQ. The CDR3 sequence is CASSPRAGERTEAFF. The CDR3 DNA reads as TGTGCCAGCAGCCCAAGGGCAGGGGAGAGGACTGAAGCTTTCTTT.

The chain recombines TRBV6-6 with TRBJ1-1, with 8 bases that match TRBD1. Germline V gene sequence: CDR1 MNHNY, CDR2 SVGAGI (reference sequence). V lost 2 bases to trimming and J lost 4 bases; unmatched junction nucleotides: 0. This CDR3 has 13 amino acids. The CDR3 DNA reads TGTGCCAGCAGTTACGGGACAGGCACTGAAGCTTTCTTT. It specifies CASSYGTGTEAFF.

This clone has only one observation. DNA for the CDR3: TGTGCCACACGGGTTCCGAACACCGGGGAGCTGTTTTTT. This gives the protein CATRVPNTGELFF. The chain carries TRBV19 and TRBJ2-2; no clear D. The germline V gene has CDR1 LNHDA and CDR2 SQIVND (reference sequence). This CDR3 has 13 residues. The V and J ends lost 10 bases and 0 bases respectively, with 9 bases between them.

This chain connects TRBV5-6 to TRBJ2-5; 12 nucleotides align to TRBD2. This CDR3 region has 17 residues. V lost 3 bases, J lost 7 bases, and 13 bases stayed unmatched. Per germline, CDR1 SGHDT and CDR2 YYEEEE. The DNA for the CDR3 is TGTGCCAGCAGCTCCCCACTAGCGGGGGGCATAATTGGGACCCAGTACTTC. Protein sequence: CASSSPLAGGIIGTQYF.

The chain joins TRBV28 to TRBJ1-6; TRBD1 agrees at 8 bases. V was pared by 7 bases and J by 4 bases, with 3 bases of the junction left unmatched. The CDR3 sequence is 14 residues long. Germline CDR1 reads MDHEN; CDR2 reads SYDVKM. CDR3 bases: TGTGCCAGCACTACAGGGGGTTATAATTCACCCCTCCACTTT. Amino acid sequence: CASTTGGYNSPLHF.

The rearrangement joins TRBV27 to TRBJ2-2, with TRBD2 as a possible D gene (6 bases). The V gene lost 2 bases and the J gene lost 3 bases, with 13 bases spanning the gap. Germline V gene data show CDR1 as MNHEY and CDR2 as SMNVEV (reference sequence). The CDR3 length is 16 residues. CDR3 nucleotides: TGTGCCAGCAGTTTAGTAGGACTACGATACACCGGGGAGCTGTTTTTT. It encodes CASSLVGLRYTGELFF.

V and J are TRBV19 and TRBJ1-1, with TRBD1 matching 8 bases. V lost 5 bases to trimming and J lost 2 bases; unmatched junction nucleotides: 7. The CDR3 covers 15 residues. The V gene's germline CDR1 is LNHDA and CDR2 SQIVND (reference sequence). The DNA of the CDR3 is TGTGCCAGTAGTTCCAGGGGGCGGGATAACACTGAAGCTTTCTTT. It is translated as CASSSRGRDNTEAFF. The full variable domain, completed using reference TRBV19 and TRBJ1-1, is DGGITQSPKYLFRKEGQNVTLSCEQNLNHDAMYWYRQDPGQGLRLIYYSQIVNDFQKGDIAEGYSVSREKKESFPLTVTSAQKNPTAFYLCASSSRGRDNTEAFFGQGTRLTVV.

The chain employs TRBV7-2 and TRBJ1-5; tentatively, D is TRBD1 (6 bases). This CDR3 contains 14 residues. The V gene lost 2 bases and the J gene lost 7 bases, with 12 bases spanning the gap. Germline V gives CDR1 SGHTA, CDR2 FQGNSA. The CDR3 DNA reads as TGTGCCAGCAGCTTACAGGGTCAGGGGCAGCCCCAGCATTTT. This translates into CASSLQGQGQPQHF.

The chain joins TRBV7-8 to TRBJ1-3; D unresolved. The germline CDR1 and CDR2 sequences are SGHVS and FQNEAQ. The germline V and J ends were trimmed by 1 base and 4 bases, with 8 bases remaining between them. The CDR3 runs to 14 residues. CDR3 protein: CASSLGGRGNTIYF. CDR3 in DNA: TGTGCCAGCAGCTTAGGAGGGAGGGGAAACACCATATATTTT.

This chain links TRBV5-5 with TRBJ1-1, with D uncertain. This CDR3 comprises 13 residues. In germline, CDR1 is SGHKS, CDR2 YYEKEE (reference sequence). V was clipped by 0 bases and J by 1 base, with 4 bases between them. The CDR3 coding sequence is TGTGCCAGCAGCTTGGTGCGGAACACTGAAGCTTTCTTT. It encodes CASSLVRNTEAFF.